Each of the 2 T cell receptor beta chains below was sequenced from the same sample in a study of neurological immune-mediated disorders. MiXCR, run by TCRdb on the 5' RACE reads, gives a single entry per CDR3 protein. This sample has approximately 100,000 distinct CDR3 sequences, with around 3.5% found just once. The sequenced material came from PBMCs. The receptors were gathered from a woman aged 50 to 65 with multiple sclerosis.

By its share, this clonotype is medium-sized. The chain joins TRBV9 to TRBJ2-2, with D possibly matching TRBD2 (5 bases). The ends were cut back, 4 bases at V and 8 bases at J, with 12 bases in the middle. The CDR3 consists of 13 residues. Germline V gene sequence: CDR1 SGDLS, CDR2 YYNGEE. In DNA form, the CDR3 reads TGTGCCAGCAGCCTCGGGAATCCAGGGGAGCTGTTTTTT. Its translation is CASSLGNPGELFF.

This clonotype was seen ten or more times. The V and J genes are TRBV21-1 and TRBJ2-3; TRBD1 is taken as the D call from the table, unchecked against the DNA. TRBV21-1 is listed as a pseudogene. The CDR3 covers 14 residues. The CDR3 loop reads CASSARRGKDTQYF. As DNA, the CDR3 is TGTGCCAGCAGCGCCCGGCGGGGTAAAGATACGCAGTATTTT.